Below are 5 T cell receptor beta chains sequenced from a single sample in a study of T cell responses to AZD1222 COVID-19 vaccine. Clones were sequenced by immunoSEQ multiplex PCR, and TCRdb holds only the in-frame ones, with some missing. This table has tens of thousands of clones, over 75% appearing once. This sample comprised peripheral blood, obtained 28 days after the second AZD1222 dose. All receptors come from an adult who received the AZD1222 COVID-19 vaccine.

This clone was observed a few times. The chain couples TRBV20-1 to TRBJ2-3; 8 nucleotides agree with TRBD2. Germline CDR1 is DFQATT and CDR2 is SNEGSKA (reference sequence). V lost 3 bases, J lost 0 bases, and 2 bases stayed unmatched. This CDR3 is 14 amino acids long. The chain's CDR3 is CSASSGTSTDTQYF. The DNA for the CDR3 is TGCAGTGCTAGTAGCGGGACTAGCACAGATACGCAGTATTTT.

V usage is TRBV18 and J usage is TRBJ2-7; TRBD1 matches at 7 bases. CDR3 length equals 13 residues. J gave up 5 bases and V 6 bases, and 7 bases lay outside the gene matches. Germline V gene sequence: CDR1 KGHSH, CDR2 LQKENI. The CDR3 DNA follows: TGTGCCAGCTCTGAGGGGACAGTCCACGAGCAGTACTTC. Its translation: CASSEGTVHEQYF.

This chain links TRBV29-1 with TRBJ2-4, with 11 bases lining up with TRBD2. CDR1 is SQVTM, CDR2 ANQGSEA, per germline. The CDR3 sequence is 14 residues long. V lost 2 bases and J lost 8; bases outside the gene matches: 5. The CDR3 loop reads CSVETSGSLYIQYF. In nucleotides, the CDR3 is TGCAGCGTTGAAACTAGCGGGAGTTTATACATTCAGTACTTC.

V and J are TRBV28 and TRBJ1-5; D unclear. This CDR3 comprises 14 residues. Looked up from germline, CDR1 is MDHEN and CDR2 is SYDVKM. V was cut by 3 bases and J by 5 bases, with 11 bases left in between. The CDR3 reads CASSLGPVDQPQHF. In DNA form, the CDR3 reads TGTGCCAGCAGTTTGGGCCCGGTGGATCAGCCCCAGCATTTT.

This chain links TRBV19 with TRBJ2-7; D unclear. The CDR3 has 9 residues. Germline lookup yields CDR1 LNHDA and CDR2 SQIVND (reference sequence). V gave up 9 bases and J gave up 3 bases, with 3 bases separating them. The CDR3 DNA reads as TGTGCCAGCTTCTACGAGCAGTACTTC. Its translation is CASFYEQYF.